The T cell receptor beta chain under discussion was sequenced for a study of shared clonotypes between healthy human individuals. The sample holds one count of this clone. Its antigen is undetermined. Study-level findings and limits: Naive subsets, compared against memory subsets, generally had larger estimated richness values. The genetic and exposure-history diversity represented was limited by few donors.

Method: immunoSEQ multiplex PCR; TCRdb's copy keeps in-frame clones and lacks some. The data contain 190,000 or so clones, approximately 62% of them singletons. Looked up from germline, CDR1 is MDHEN and CDR2 is SYDVKM. The CDR3 is 15 amino acids. The V gene lost 2 bases and the J gene lost 1 base, with 11 bases spanning the gap. Nashville, Tennessee was home to all donors, each a Caucasian adult. Sequenced: memory CD4+ T cells sorted from blood. Subset defined: CD45RA-negative fraction. The receptor was derived from a young man in good health. The chain employs TRBV28 and TRBJ1-1; D is perhaps TRBD1 (5 bases). CDR3 nucleotides: TGTGCCAGCAGTTTACCCCGGGGCCCGAACACTGAAGCTTTCTTT. Translation: CASSLPRGPNTEAFF.